Following are 4 T cell receptor beta chains from one sample sequenced in a study of human T cells and chemical hapten exposure. Specified time point: patch test 1, 2 weeks after DPC sensitization. The treatment here: therapeutic diphenylcyclopropenone sensitization with weekly scalp DPC. TCRdb reprocessed the RACE reads via MiXCR and lists one record per CDR3 protein. The sample has approximately 80,000 distinct CDR3 sequences, approximately 8% seen once. Sample: whole blood, taken in connection with sensitization to the hapten diphenylcyclopropenone (DPC). The receptors here all came from a woman aged 25 to 45 with alopecia areata. Some clones in this sample may be carry-over from other donors' samples.

This clonotype appeared many times. This chain joins TRBV7-3 and TRBJ1-1, with a tentative D call TRBD1 (5 bases). V was trimmed by 2 bases and J by 3 bases, leaving 7 bases between them. CDR1 is SGHTA and CDR2 is FQGTGA in the germline V gene. The CDR3 totals 13 residues. CDR3 coding DNA: TGTGCCAGCAGCTTACAGGGTCACACTGAAGCTTTCTTT. As protein: CASSLQGHTEAFF.

This clonotype was found a few times. This chain connects TRBV7-9 to TRBJ1-4; 9 nucleotides match TRBD1. J gave up 8 bases and V 5 bases, and 12 bases lay outside the gene matches. This CDR3 is 16 amino acids long. Per the germline V gene, CDR1 is SEHNR and CDR2 is FQNEAQ (reference sequence). The CDR3 protein is CASSPYLGQGGEKLFF. CDR3 nucleotides: TGTGCCAGCAGCCCTTACCTGGGACAGGGCGGGGAAAAACTGTTTTTT.

The rearrangement joins TRBV12-3 or TRBV12-4 to TRBJ2-5, with TRBD1 as a possible D gene (6 bases). The CDR3 has 12 residues. Trimming took 4 bases from V and 4 from J, leaving 7 bases between them. Written as DNA, the CDR3 is TGTGCCAGCAGTTGGGGGCCAGAGACCCAGTACTTC. Translation: CASSWGPETQYF.

This clonotype was seen a handful of times. The gene calls are TRBV20-1 and TRBJ1-1; D perhaps matches TRBD1 (5 bases). Germline V gene sequence: CDR1 DFQATT, CDR2 SNEGSKA (reference sequence). Trimming removed 3 bases from V and 7 bases from J, with 9 bases in between. The CDR3 consists of 11 residues. The CDR3 spells CSARQGDEAFF. The CDR3 nucleotides are TGCAGTGCTAGGCAGGGAGATGAAGCTTTCTTT.